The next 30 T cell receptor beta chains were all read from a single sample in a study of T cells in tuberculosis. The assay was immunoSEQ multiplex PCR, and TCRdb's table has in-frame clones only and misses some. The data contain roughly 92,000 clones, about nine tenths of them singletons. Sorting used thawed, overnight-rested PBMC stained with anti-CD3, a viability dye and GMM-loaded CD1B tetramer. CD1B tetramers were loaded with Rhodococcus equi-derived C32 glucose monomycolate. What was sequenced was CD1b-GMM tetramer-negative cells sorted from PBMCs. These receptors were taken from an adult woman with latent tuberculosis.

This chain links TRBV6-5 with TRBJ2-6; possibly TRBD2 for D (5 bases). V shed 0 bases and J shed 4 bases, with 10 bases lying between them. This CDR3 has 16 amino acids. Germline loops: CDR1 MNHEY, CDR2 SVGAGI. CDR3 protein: CASSYSGVSGANVLTF. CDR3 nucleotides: TGTGCCAGCAGTTACTCCGGGGTCTCAGGGGCCAACGTCCTGACTTTC.

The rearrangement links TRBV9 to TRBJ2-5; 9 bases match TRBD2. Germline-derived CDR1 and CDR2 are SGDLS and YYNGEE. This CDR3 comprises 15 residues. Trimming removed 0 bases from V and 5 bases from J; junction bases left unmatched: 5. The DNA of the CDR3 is TGTGCCAGCAGCGTAGGTCTCGCGGGGGGGGAGACCCAGTACTTC. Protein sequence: CASSVGLAGGETQYF.

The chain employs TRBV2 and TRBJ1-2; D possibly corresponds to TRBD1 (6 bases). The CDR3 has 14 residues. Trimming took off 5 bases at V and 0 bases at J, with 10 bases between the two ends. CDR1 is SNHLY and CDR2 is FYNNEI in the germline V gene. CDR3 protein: CASSTDRSNYGYTF. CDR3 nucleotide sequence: TGTGCCAGCAGTACGGACAGATCTAACTATGGCTACACCTTC. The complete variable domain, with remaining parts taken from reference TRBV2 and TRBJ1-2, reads EPEVTQTPSHQVTQMGQEVILRCVPISNHLYFYWYRQILGQKVEFLVSFYNNEISEKSEIFDDQFSVERPDGSNFTLKIRSTKLEDSAMYFCASSTDRSNYGYTFGSGTRLTVV.

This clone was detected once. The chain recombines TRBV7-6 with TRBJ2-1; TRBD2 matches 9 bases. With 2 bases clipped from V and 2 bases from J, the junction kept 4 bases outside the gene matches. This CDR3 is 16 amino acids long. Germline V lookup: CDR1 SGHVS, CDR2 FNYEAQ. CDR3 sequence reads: CASSLFQRGAYNEQFF. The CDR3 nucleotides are TGTGCCAGCAGCTTATTCCAGCGGGGGGCCTACAATGAGCAGTTCTTC.

The CDR3 here is CASTESFSLGEQYV. Written as DNA, the CDR3 is TGTGCCAGCACCGAGTCGTTTTCTCTCGGGGAGCAGTACGTC. V is TRBV11-2 and J is TRBJ2-7; D gene ambiguous. This CDR3 has 14 amino acids. The germline gives CDR1 SGHAT, CDR2 FQNNGV. V dropped 7 bases and J dropped 7 bases, with 20 bases sitting between them.

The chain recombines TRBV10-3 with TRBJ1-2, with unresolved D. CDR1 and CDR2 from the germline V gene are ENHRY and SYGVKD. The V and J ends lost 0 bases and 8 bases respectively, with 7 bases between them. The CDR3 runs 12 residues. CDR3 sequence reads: CAISESTEGYTF. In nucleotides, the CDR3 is TGTGCCATCAGTGAGTCTACTGAAGGCTACACCTTC.

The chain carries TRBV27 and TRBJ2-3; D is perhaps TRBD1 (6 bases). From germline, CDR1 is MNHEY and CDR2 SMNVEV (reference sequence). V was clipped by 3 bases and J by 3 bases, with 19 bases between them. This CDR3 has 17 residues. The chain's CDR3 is CASSFGRFDRITDTQYF. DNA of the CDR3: TGTGCCAGCAGTTTTGGCAGGTTCGACAGGATTACAGATACGCAGTATTTT.

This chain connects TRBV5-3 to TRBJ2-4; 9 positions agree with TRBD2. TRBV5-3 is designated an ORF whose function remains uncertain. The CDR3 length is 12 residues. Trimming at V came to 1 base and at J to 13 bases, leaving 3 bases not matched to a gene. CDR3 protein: CARSLTSGRQYF. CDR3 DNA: TGTGCCAGAAGCTTGACTAGCGGGCGACAGTACTTC.

Here the CDR3 DNA reads TGTGCCAGCCGTCTAAAGGCAGGGGGCGACTATGGCTACACCTTC. Residues: CASRLKAGGDYGYTF. V is TRBV6-5 and J is TRBJ1-2; TRBD1 aligns across 8 bases. This CDR3 spans 15 amino acids. Trimming at V came to 8 bases and at J to 3 bases, leaving 11 bases not matched to a gene. Germline loops: CDR1 MNHEY, CDR2 SVGAGI.

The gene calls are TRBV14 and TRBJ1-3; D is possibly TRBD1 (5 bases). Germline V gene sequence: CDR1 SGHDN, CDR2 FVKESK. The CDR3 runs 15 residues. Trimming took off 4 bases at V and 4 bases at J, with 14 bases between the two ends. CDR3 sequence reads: CASSRQGNGGNTIYF. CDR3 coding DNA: TGTGCCAGCAGCCGCCAGGGCAATGGAGGAAACACCATATATTTT.

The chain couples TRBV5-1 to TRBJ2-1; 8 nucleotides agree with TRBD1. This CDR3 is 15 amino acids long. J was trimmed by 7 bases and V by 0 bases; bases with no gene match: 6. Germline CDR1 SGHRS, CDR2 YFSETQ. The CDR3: CASSLVGTGVNEQFF. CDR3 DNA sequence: TGCGCCAGCAGCTTGGTTGGGACAGGTGTTAATGAGCAGTTCTTC.

The CDR3, as DNA: TGTGCCAGCAGTCCAGGACAGAGCACAGATACGCAGTATTTT. This sequence encodes CASSPGQSTDTQYF. The rearrangement joins TRBV27 to TRBJ2-3; weak D call: TRBD1 (6 bases). The V and J ends lost 5 bases and 0 bases respectively, with 9 bases between them. CDR3 length: 14 residues. The germline gives CDR1 MNHEY, CDR2 SMNVEV (reference sequence).

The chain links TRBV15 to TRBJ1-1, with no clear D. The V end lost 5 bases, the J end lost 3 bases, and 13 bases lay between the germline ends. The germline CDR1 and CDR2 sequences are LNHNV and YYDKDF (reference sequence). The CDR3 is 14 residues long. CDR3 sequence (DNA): TGTGCCACCAGCTCACGGGATGGGTACACTGAAGCTTTCTTT. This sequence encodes CATSSRDGYTEAFF.

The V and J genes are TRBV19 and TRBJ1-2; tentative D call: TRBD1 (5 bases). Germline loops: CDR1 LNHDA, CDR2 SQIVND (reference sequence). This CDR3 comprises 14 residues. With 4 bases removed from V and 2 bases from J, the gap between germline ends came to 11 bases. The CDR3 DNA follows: TGTGCCAGTAGTACCCACGACAGAAACTATGGCTACACCTTC. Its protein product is CASSTHDRNYGYTF. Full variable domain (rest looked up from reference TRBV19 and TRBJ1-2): DGGITQSPKYLFRKEGQNVTLSCEQNLNHDAMYWYRQDPGQGLRLIYYSQIVNDFQKGDIAEGYSVSREKKESFPLTVTSAQKNPTAFYLCASSTHDRNYGYTFGSGTRLTVV.

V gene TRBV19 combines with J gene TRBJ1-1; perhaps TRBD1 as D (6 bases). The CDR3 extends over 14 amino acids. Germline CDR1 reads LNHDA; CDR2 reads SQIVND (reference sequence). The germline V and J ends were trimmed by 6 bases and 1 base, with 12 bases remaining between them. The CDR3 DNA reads TGTGCCAGTAGCCCGACAGGAAAGAACACTGAAGCTTTCTTT. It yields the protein CASSPTGKNTEAFF.

CDR3 sequence (DNA): TGTGCCAGCAGCTCCAGGGCCCGGACAGGGACCTCGCCTCTTAGCAATCAGCCCCAGCATTTT. Its translation is CASSSRARTGTSPLSNQPQHF. V is TRBV13 and J is TRBJ1-5, with TRBD1 matching 8 bases. J gave up 0 bases and V 4 bases, and 20 bases lay outside the gene matches. The CDR3 loop spans 21 amino acids. CDR1 is PRHDT and CDR2 is FYEKMQ in the germline V gene (reference sequence).

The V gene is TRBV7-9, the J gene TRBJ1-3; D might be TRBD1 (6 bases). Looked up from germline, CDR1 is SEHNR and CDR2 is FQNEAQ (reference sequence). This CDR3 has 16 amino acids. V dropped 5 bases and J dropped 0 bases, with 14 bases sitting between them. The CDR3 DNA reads TGTGCCAGCAGCAGACAGGACGGCAGCTCTGGAAACACCATATATTTT. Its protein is CASSRQDGSSGNTIYF.

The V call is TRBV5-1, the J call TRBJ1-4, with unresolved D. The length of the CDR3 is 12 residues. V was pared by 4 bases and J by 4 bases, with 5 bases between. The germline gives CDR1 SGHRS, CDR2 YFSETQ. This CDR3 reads CASSLYNEKLFF. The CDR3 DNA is TGCGCCAGCAGCCTGTATAATGAAAAACTGTTTTTT.

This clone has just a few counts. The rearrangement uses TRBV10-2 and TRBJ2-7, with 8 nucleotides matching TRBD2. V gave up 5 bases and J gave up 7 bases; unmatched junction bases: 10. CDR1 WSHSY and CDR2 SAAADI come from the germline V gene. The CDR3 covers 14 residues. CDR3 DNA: TGCGCCAGCAGTCGGGAGGGGCGTAATGGGGAGCAGTACTTC. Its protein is CASSREGRNGEQYF.

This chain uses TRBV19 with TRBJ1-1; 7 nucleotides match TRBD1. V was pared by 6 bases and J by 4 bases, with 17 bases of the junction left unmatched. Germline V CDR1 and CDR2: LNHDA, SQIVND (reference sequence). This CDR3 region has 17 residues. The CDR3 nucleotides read TGTGCCAGTAGGTCGACAGGGACAACCCTCCGGGGCACTGAAGCTTTCTTT. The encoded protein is CASRSTGTTLRGTEAFF.

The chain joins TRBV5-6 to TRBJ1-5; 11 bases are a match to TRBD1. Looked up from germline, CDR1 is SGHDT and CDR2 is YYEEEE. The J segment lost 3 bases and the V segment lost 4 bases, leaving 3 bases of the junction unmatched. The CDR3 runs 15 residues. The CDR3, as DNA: TGTGCCAGCAGCCGGGGACAGGGGGTCAATCAGCCCCAGCATTTT. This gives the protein CASSRGQGVNQPQHF. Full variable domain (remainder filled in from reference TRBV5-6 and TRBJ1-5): DAGVTQSPTHLIKTRGQQVTLRCSPKSGHDTVSWYQQALGQGPQFIFQYYEEEERQRGNFPDRFSGHQFPNYSSELNVNALLLGDSALYLCASSRGQGVNQPQHFGDGTRLSIL.

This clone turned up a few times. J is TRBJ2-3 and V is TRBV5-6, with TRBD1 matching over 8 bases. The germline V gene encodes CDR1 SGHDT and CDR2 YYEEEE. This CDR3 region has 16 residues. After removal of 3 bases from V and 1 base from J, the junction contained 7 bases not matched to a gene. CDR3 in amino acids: CASSSYPGGRTDTQYF. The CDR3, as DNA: TGTGCCAGCAGCTCTTACCCAGGGGGCCGCACAGATACGCAGTATTTT.

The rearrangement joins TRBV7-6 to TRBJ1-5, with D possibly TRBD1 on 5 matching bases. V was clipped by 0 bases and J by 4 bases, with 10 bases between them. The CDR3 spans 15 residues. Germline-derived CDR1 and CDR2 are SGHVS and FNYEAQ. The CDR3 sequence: CASSLAGGANQPQHF. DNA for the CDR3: TGTGCCAGCAGCTTAGCAGGAGGGGCGAATCAGCCCCAGCATTTT.

CDR3 loop: CASSLAGRTYNEQFF. The CDR3, as DNA: TGTGCCAGCAGTCTAGCGGGGCGCACCTACAATGAGCAGTTCTTC. The chain employs TRBV6-5 and TRBJ2-1; TRBD2 aligns across 9 bases. Germline-derived CDR1 and CDR2 are MNHEY and SVGAGI. After removal of 5 bases from V and 2 bases from J, the junction contained 4 bases not matched to a gene. The CDR3 is 15 residues long.

DNA of the CDR3: TGTGCCAGCAGCTTGGCCGGGACTAGGAGGGGGGAGACCCAGTACTTC. This gives the protein CASSLAGTRRGETQYF. The chain employs TRBV5-4 and TRBJ2-5; 8 positions match TRBD2. This CDR3 is 16 amino acids long. The trim removed 0 bases at V and 5 bases at J, leaving 9 bases unmatched. The germline V gene encodes CDR1 SGHNT and CDR2 YYREEE (reference sequence). The full variable domain, rest sourced from reference TRBV5-4 and TRBJ2-5, is ETGVTQSPTHLIKTRGQQVTLRCSSQSGHNTVSWYQQALGQGPQFIFQYYREEENGRGNFPPRFSGLQFPNYSSELNVNALELDDSALYLCASSLAGTRRGETQYFGPGTRLLVL.

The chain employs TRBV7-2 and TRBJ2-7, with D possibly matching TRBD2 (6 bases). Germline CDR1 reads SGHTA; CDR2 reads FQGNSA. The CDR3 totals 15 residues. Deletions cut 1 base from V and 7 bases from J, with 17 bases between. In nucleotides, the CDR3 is TGTGCCAGCAGCTTAGTAGGGTCGGGGGTAGAAGAGCAGTACTTC. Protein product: CASSLVGSGVEEQYF.

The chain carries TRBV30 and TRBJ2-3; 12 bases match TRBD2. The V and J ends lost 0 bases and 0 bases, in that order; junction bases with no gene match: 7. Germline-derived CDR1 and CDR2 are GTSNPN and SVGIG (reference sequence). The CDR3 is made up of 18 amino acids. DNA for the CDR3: TGTGCCTGGAGTGTACCTAGCGGGGGGGCGGCTAGCACAGATACGCAGTATTTT. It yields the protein CAWSVPSGGAASTDTQYF.

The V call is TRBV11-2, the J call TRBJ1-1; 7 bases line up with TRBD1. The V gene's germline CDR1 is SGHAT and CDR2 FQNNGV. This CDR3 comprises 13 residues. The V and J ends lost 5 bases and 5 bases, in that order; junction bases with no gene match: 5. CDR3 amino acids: CASSPTGITEAFF. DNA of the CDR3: TGTGCCAGCAGCCCGACAGGGATAACTGAAGCTTTCTTT.

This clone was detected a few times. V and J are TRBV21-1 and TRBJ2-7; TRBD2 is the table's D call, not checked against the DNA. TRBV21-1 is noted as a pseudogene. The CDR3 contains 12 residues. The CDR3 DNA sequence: TGTGCCAGCAGCTGGGGAGGGGACGAGCAGTACTTC. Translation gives CASSWGGDEQYF.

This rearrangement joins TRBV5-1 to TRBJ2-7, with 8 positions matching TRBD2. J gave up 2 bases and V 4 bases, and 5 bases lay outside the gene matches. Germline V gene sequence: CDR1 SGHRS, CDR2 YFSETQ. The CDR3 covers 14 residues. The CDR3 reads CASSLSGATYEQYF. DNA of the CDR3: TGCGCCAGCAGCCTTAGCGGGGCGACCTACGAGCAGTACTTC.